This T cell receptor (beta chain) appears in the sequencing data of a study of blood T cell repertoires in COVID-19. Study information: Samples of COVID-19 (acute and convalescent) were obtained from the United States, Italy and Spain.

Trimming at V came to 5 bases and at J to 3 bases, leaving 7 bases not matched to a gene. The germline V gene has CDR1 SGHTA and CDR2 FQGNSA. The CDR3 has 14 residues. Only in-frame clones appear in the TCRdb table, and some are missing; sequencing was by immunoSEQ multiplex PCR. The repertoire holds over 30,000 clones, with 83% as singletons. The chain joins TRBV7-2 to TRBJ2-7; 7 bases are shared with TRBD2. The receptor comes from a man aged 45-60 years with acute or convalescent COVID-19. Sequencing was performed on peripheral blood. The CDR3 nucleotides read TGTGCCAGCAGCAGTGGACTAGGATACTACGAGCAGTACTTC. As protein: CASSSGLGYYEQYF. The variable domain in full, completed from reference TRBV7-2 and TRBJ2-7, reads GAGVSQSPSNKVTEKGKDVELRCDPISGHTALYWYRQSLGQGLEFLIYFQGNSAPDKSGLPSDRFSAERTGGSVSTLTIQRTQQEDSAVYLCASSSGLGYYEQYFGPGTRLTVT.